The following is a T cell receptor (beta chain) sequence with its context. The data belong to a study of blood T cell repertoires in COVID-19. In the study overall: COVID-19 samples, acute and convalescent, were from the United States, Italy and Spain. Sources were T cells, B-cell-depleted T cells, or PBMCs; the material itself was cDNA or gDNA.

Trimming cost V 4 bases and J 8 bases; bases outside gene matches: 5. Germline CDR1 and CDR2: KGHDR and SFDVKD. CDR3 size: 13 residues. Clones were sequenced by immunoSEQ multiplex PCR, and TCRdb holds only the in-frame ones, with some missing. Of about 160,000 clones detected, roughly 80% appear once; the ten largest clones hold roughly 8.3%. V usage is TRBV24-1 and J usage is TRBJ2-7, with 9 nucleotides matching TRBD1. Sequencing was performed on peripheral blood. The clonotype originates from a man between 60 and 70 years old with acute or convalescent COVID-19. This CDR3 is CATSESDRGKQYF. CDR3 nucleotides: TGTGCCACCAGTGAATCGGACAGGGGAAAGCAGTACTTC.